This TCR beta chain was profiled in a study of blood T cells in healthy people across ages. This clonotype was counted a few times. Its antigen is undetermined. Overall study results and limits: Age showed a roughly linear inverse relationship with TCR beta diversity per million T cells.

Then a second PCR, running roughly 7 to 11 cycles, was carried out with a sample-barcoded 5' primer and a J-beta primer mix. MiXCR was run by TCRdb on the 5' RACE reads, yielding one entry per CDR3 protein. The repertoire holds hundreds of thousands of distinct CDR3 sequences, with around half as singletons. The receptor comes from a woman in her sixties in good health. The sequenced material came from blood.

As DNA, the CDR3 is TGTGCCAGCAGCTGGGGGGCCGACAGGCCCCGGAGTGGGGGCTACACCTTC. This codes for CASSWGADRPRSGGYTF. The chain is built from TRBV5-6 and TRBJ1-2; maybe TRBD1 (6 bases). Trimming removed 3 bases from V and 8 bases from J, with 26 bases in between. Looked up from germline, CDR1 is SGHDT and CDR2 is YYEEEE. The CDR3 covers 17 residues.